This is a list of T cell receptor beta chains from one sample in a study of beta chain features in type 1 diabetes. Profiled with immunoSEQ multiplex PCR; TCRdb holds only in-frame clones, not every one. The sample includes fewer than 250,000 clones, 11% to 15% of them seen just once. Sequencing used naive CD4+ T cells from blood. The receptors come from a woman between 40 and 50 years old in good health. CDR3s include the opening cysteine and the closing phenylalanine or tryptophan. Part of the rows lack a size; the others show once, few, many or a class for expanded clones.

TRBJ1-2	14	-	TRBV4-1	CASTRDRGDYGYTF
TRBJ2-3	19	-	TRBV18	CASSPLTSGGSSSTDTQYF
TRBJ1-1	15	-	TRBV5-1	CASSLGAASLTEAFF
TRBJ2-2	15	-	TRBV6-5	CASSYVTLNTGELFF
TRBJ2-7	14	-	TRBV19	CASRKGQETYEQYF
TRBJ1-2	15	-	TRBV6-6	CATSYGGASNYGYTF
TRBJ1-2	15	-	TRBV6-5	CASSYTVQGNYGYTF
TRBJ1-2	15	-	TRBV21-1	CATQQQGGDFYGYTF
TRBJ2-5	17	few	TRBV5-4	CASSQDAVAGPKETQYF
TRBJ2-5	14	few	TRBV6-1	CASCRTGGTETQYF
TRBJ1-2	17	few	TRBV5-4	CASSFGGGQGQHDGYTF
TRBJ1-2	13	-	TRBV11-2	CASSFNWNYGYTF
TRBJ2-4	15	few	TRBV19	CASSIVHFEGGIQYF